One and the same sample provided the 10 T cell receptor beta chains below, sequenced in a study of blood T cells in healthy people across ages. A J-beta primer mix and a sample-barcoded 5' primer were used in a second PCR of about 6 to 12 cycles. A single record per CDR3 protein comes from TCRdb applying MiXCR to the 5' RACE reads. The sample holds about 930,000 distinct CDR3 sequences, 25% to 30% seen once. These data were also filed under a second study, of T cells of mothers and their children.

The sample consisted of blood. Receptors were obtained from a woman between 35 and 50 years old in good health.

This clonotype was seen a few times. J is TRBJ2-5 and V is TRBV15; TRBD2 is a possible D gene (7 bases). CDR1 and CDR2 from the germline V gene are LNHNV and YYDKDF (reference sequence). This CDR3 comprises 16 residues. The germline V and J ends were trimmed by 3 bases and 5 bases, with 19 bases remaining between them. This chain's CDR3 is CATSSGSAGARETQYF. CDR3 DNA sequence: TGTGCCACCAGCAGTGGTTCGGCGGGGGCTAGGGAGACCCAGTACTTC. Filled out from reference TRBV15 and TRBJ2-5, the complete variable domain reads DAMVIQNPRYQVTQFGKPVTLSCSQTLNHNVMYWYQQKSSQAPKLLFHYYDKDFNNEADTPDNFQSRRPNTSFCFLDIRSPGLGDTAMYLCATSSGSAGARETQYFGPGTRLLVL.

With respect to this clonotype: At one boundary the junction diverges from the germline segment, which might be a read error. Here the CDR3 DNA reads TGTGCCAACAGCTTAGCCCGCGCCCGCTATGGCTACACCTTC. This codes for CANSLARARYGYTF. The J gene is TRBJ1-2, the V gene TRBV7-9; D not certain. The CDR3 extends over 14 amino acids. Germline V CDR1 and CDR2: SEHNR, FQNEAQ (reference sequence). Full variable domain (outside the CDR3, taken from reference TRBV7-9 and TRBJ1-2): DTGVSQNPRHKITKRGQNVTFRCDPISEHNRLYWYRQTLGQGPEFLTYFQNEAQLEKSRLLSDRFSAERPKGSFSTLEIQRTEQGDSAMYLCANSLARARYGYTFGSGTRLTVV.

V is TRBV7-2 and J is TRBJ1-5, with D unresolved. The V and J ends lost 5 bases and 4 bases respectively, with 9 bases between them. This CDR3 has 13 amino acids. Germline values: CDR1 SGHTA, CDR2 FQGNSA. CDR3 loop: CASSDLRNQPQHF. The CDR3 DNA reads TGTGCCAGCAGCGACCTCAGAAATCAGCCCCAGCATTTT. Together with reference TRBV7-2 and TRBJ1-5, the CDR3 gives the full variable domain: GAGVSQSPSNKVTEKGKDVELRCDPISGHTALYWYRQSLGQGLEFLIYFQGNSAPDKSGLPSDRFSAERTGGSVSTLTIQRTQQEDSAVYLCASSDLRNQPQHFGDGTRLSIL.

The chain is built from TRBV28 and TRBJ1-4; TRBD1 aligns across 9 bases. CDR3 length: 17 residues. Germline loops: CDR1 MDHEN, CDR2 SYDVKM. The V and J ends lost 6 bases and 11 bases, in that order; junction bases with no gene match: 19. The CDR3 coding sequence is TGTGCCAGCAGCTTTTCCTATGGGGGACAGGGTAAAGAGAAACTGTTTTTT. Translation: CASSFSYGGQGKEKLFF.

This clonotype was found a few times. This chain links TRBV2 with TRBJ1-4, with D unresolved. The CDR3 sequence is 11 residues long. Deletions cut 4 bases from V and 8 bases from J, with 5 bases between. CDR1 and CDR2 from the germline V gene are SNHLY and FYNNEI. The CDR3 is CASSVGEKLFF. The DNA of the CDR3 is TGTGCCAGCAGTGTAGGGGAAAAACTGTTTTTT.

Here the CDR3 reads CASRRATNTEAFF. DNA for the CDR3: TGTGCCAGCAGGCGAGCGACGAACACTGAAGCTTTCTTT. The chain is built from TRBV6-4 and TRBJ1-1; D is unresolved. CDR1 is MRHNA and CDR2 is SNTAGT in the germline V gene. The CDR3 length is 13 residues. V was clipped by 6 bases and J by 1 base, with 9 bases between them.

This chain links TRBV3-1 with TRBJ2-1; D may be TRBD1 or TRBD2 (6 bases each). Trimming shortened V by 7 bases and J by 7 bases, and 17 bases separated the two germline ends. CDR1 and CDR2 from the germline V gene are LGHDT and YNNKEL (reference sequence). The CDR3 runs to 14 residues. The CDR3 protein is CASTGAPGHNEQFF. DNA for the CDR3: TGTGCCAGCACGGGGGCCCCGGGGCATAATGAGCAGTTCTTC.

This clonotype showed up many times. V usage is TRBV29-1 and J usage is TRBJ2-1, with D uncertain. The CDR3 sequence is 16 residues long. The germline V and J ends were trimmed by 7 bases and 0 bases, with 19 bases remaining between them. CDR1 SQVTM and CDR2 ANQGSEA come from the germline V gene. The CDR3 DNA follows: TGCAGCGCAAAGGCTATGGATTCCAGCTCCTACAATGAGCAGTTCTTC. It is translated as CSAKAMDSSSYNEQFF.

V and J are TRBV30 and TRBJ1-4; 10 positions agree with TRBD1. V lost 5 bases and J lost 7; bases outside the gene matches: 7. The CDR3 runs to 14 residues. Germline CDR1 and CDR2: GTSNPN and SVGIG (reference sequence). CDR3 in amino acids: CAWLDRGRSEKLFF. The CDR3 DNA is TGTGCCTGGTTAGACAGGGGGCGAAGTGAAAAACTGTTTTTT.

This clonotype was detected only once. The germline gene is not matched at one end of the junction; a read error may be the cause. The V gene is TRBV7-2, the J gene TRBJ1-1; no reliable D call. The CDR3 sequence is 15 residues long. The V gene's germline CDR1 is SGHTA and CDR2 FQGNSA. Written as DNA, the CDR3 is TGCGCCAGCAGCTTAGTAGTGGGAGCCAACACTGAAGCTTTCTTT. Protein: CASSLVVGANTEAFF.